This T cell receptor (beta chain) was recorded in a study of blood T cell repertoires in COVID-19. Study-wide background: Acute and convalescent COVID-19 samples came from the United States, Italy and Spain. The analysed material was cDNA or gDNA that came from T cells, B-cell-depleted T cells, or PBMCs.

Original processing notes: Reference gene primer amplification in the assay estimated nucleated cell counts. Here immunoSEQ multiplex PCR was the method, and the copy in TCRdb shows in-frame clones only, minus some. That table supplies the V and J calls and clone size; D and trimming were determined from the DNA. The profile shows approximately 190,000 clones, under 90% of them singletons. This receptor was taken from a man aged 55-75 years with acute or convalescent COVID-19. Sequenced sample: peripheral blood.

CDR3 in amino acids: CASTSLNKETQYF. The CDR3, as DNA: TGTGCCAGCACTAGCTTAAACAAAGAGACCCAGTACTTC. This chain joins TRBV27 and TRBJ2-5, with D possibly being TRBD2 (5 bases). Trimming left V 7 bases short and J 3 bases short, with 12 bases between. The CDR3 consists of 13 residues. The germline V gene encodes CDR1 MNHEY and CDR2 SMNVEV (reference sequence).